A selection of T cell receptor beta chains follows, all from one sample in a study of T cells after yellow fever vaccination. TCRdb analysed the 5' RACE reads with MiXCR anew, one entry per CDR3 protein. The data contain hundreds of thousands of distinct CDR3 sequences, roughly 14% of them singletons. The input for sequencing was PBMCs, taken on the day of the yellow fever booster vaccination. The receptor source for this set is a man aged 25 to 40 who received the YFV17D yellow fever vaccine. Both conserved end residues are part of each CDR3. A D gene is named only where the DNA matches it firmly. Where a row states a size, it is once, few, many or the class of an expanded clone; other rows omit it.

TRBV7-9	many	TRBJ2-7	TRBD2	TGTGCCAGCAGCGCGGGGGGGAGCGAGCAGTACTTC	CASSAGGSEQYF
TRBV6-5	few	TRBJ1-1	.	TGTGCCAGCAGTTACACATACCAGGCGAACACTGAAGCTTTCTTT	CASSYTYQANTEAFF
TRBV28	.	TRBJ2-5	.	TGTGCCAGCAGTTTAGTTCCCTCGACGGGAGAGACCCAGTACTTC	CASSLVPSTGETQYF
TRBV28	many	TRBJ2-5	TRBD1	TGTGCCAGCAGTACCCGGGACAGGGGGCTGGAAGAGACCCAGTACTTC	CASSTRDRGLEETQYF
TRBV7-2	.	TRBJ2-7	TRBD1	TGTGCCAGCAGCTTCCGGGACAGGTCCGCCGAGCAGTACTTC	CASSFRDRSAEQYF
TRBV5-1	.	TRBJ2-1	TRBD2	TGCGCCAGCAGCTCGACCGGGACTAGAGGCAATGAGCAGTTCTTC	CASSSTGTRGNEQFF
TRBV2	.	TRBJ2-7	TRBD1	TGTGCCAGCAGTGGGACAGGGAAAGATCCCTACGAGCAGTACTTC	CASSGTGKDPYEQYF
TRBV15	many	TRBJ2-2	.	TGTGCCACCAGCAGAAGTCCCACCTTTTGGGCCGCCCCACCCGGGGAGCTGTTTTTT	CATSRSPTFWAAPPGELFF
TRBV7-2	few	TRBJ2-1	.	TGTGCCAGCAGCTTAGTCCCTGAGCAGTTCTTC	CASSLVPEQFF
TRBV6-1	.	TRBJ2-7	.	TGTGCCAGCAGTGTTACAGGGTCTCGTGGCTACGAGCAGTACTTC	CASSVTGSRGYEQYF
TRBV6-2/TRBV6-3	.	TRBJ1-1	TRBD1	TGTGCCAGCAGGCTATTGGGACAGCCTGAAGCTTTCTTT	CASRLLGQPEAFF
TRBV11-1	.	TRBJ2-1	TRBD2	TGTGCCAGCAGCTCGACTAGCGGGAGACGCCCCTACAATGAGCAGTTCTTC	CASSSTSGRRPYNEQFF
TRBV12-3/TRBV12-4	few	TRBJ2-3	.	TGTGCCAGCAGTCCCGGAGGGATGGCGAGCACAGATACGCAGTATTTT	CASSPGGMASTDTQYF
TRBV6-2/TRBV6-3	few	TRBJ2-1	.	TGTGCCAGCAGTTACTCGAGACCCCTCGGGTCCAATGAGCAGTTCTTC	CASSYSRPLGSNEQFF
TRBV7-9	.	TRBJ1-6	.	TGTGCCAGTGACCGAGGCAGCTCCTATAATTCACCCCTCCACTTT	CASDRGSSYNSPLHF
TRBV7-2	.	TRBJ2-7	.	TGTGCCAGCAGCTCCGCGGCACTGGGGTCCTACGAGCAGTACTTC	CASSSAALGSYEQYF
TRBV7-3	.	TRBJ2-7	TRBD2	TGTGCCAGCAGCCCCTCCGCCGGACTAGCCTCCTACGAGCAGTACTTC	CASSPSAGLASYEQYF
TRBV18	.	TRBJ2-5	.	TGTGCCAGCTCCCAGAAGGGACAAGAGACCCAGTACTTC	CASSQKGQETQYF
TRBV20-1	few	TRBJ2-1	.	TGCAGTGCTAGATCTCCCGCTCATGGAAATGAGCAGTTCTTC	CSARSPAHGNEQFF
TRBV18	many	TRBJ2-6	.	TGTGCCAGCTCTATATCTGGGGCCAACGTCCTGACTTTC	CASSISGANVLTF
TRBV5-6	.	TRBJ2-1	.	TGTGCCAGCAGCTTGGTTACTAGGAATCTGAATGAGCAGTTCTTC	CASSLVTRNLNEQFF
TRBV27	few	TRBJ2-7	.	TGTGCCACTGGGCTCAGCTCCTACGAGCAGTACTTC	CATGLSSYEQYF
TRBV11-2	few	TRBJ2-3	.	TGTGCCAGCAGCCATAGGAGCCCGAGAGATACGCAGTATTTT	CASSHRSPRDTQYF
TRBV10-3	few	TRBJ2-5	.	TGTGCCATCAGTCCGGCAGGAGAAGAGACCCAGTACTTC	CAISPAGEETQYF
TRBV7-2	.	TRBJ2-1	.	TGTGCCAGCAGCTTTGGAACTCTGAAGGGTGAGCAGTTCTTC	CASSFGTLKGEQFF
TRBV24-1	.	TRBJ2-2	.	TGTGCCACCAGTGATTCCAGTCGAGGCGGGGCCGGGGAGCTGTTTTTT	CATSDSSRGGAGELFF
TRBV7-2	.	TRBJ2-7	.	TGTGCCAGCAGCTTGAGCCTTTTTCCACCATCCTACGAGCAGTACTTC	CASSLSLFPPSYEQYF
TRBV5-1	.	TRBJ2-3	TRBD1	TGCGCCAGCAGCTTACAGGGGGACGCAGATACGCAGTATTTT	CASSLQGDADTQYF
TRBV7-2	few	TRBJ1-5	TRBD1	TGTGCCAGCAGCTTAAAGTCGGGACAGGGGGCCCGACAGCCCCAGCATTTT	CASSLKSGQGARQPQHF
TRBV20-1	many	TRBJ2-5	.	TGCAGTGCCCACGGGTCTGGGGGGGAGACCCAGTACTTC	CSAHGSGGETQYF
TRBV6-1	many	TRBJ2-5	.	TGTGCCAGCAGTCAGCGGGTTAGGAAAGAGACCCAGTACTTC	CASSQRVRKETQYF
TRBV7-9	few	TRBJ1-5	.	TGTGCCAGCAGCTTCGGTCAGTCATGGGATCAGCCCCAGCATTTT	CASSFGQSWDQPQHF
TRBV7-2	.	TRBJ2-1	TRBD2	TGTGCCAGCAGCTTAGCGACTGGACTAGCGGGAGGGGGGTTCTTC	CASSLATGLAGGGFF
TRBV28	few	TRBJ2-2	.	TGTGCCAGCAGTTTAGGAGGGACAAGTCTGGGCGGGGAGCTGTTTTTT	CASSLGGTSLGGELFF